This TCR beta chain was captured by sequencing in a study of beta chain features in type 1 diabetes. This clone has only a few counts. Its antigen is undetermined. What was sequenced were expressed TCRB transcripts, since all of the isolated RNA had been reverse transcribed. Only in-frame clones appear in the TCRdb table, and some are missing; sequencing was by immunoSEQ multiplex PCR. This sample has roughly 330,000 clones, with less than 15% found just once. Study outcomes and limitations: Naive, central memory and Treg TCRB repertoires appeared more alike in patients than in healthy donors. Type 1 diabetes patients showed a moderate but significant shortening of TCRB CDR3s in all four CD4+ subsets.

This CDR3 comprises 19 residues. Sequencing used naive CD4+ T cells from blood. This TCR derives from a woman younger than 35 with type 1 diabetes. The chain carries TRBV12-2 and TRBJ1-2; the DNA was not used to check the table's D call, TRBD1. TRBV12-2 is a pseudogene segment. The CDR3 spells CASRSLPERQGQGANGYTF. The CDR3 coding sequence is TGTGCAAGTCGCTCTTTGCCCGAGAGGCAGGGACAGGGGGCGAATGGCTACACCTTC.